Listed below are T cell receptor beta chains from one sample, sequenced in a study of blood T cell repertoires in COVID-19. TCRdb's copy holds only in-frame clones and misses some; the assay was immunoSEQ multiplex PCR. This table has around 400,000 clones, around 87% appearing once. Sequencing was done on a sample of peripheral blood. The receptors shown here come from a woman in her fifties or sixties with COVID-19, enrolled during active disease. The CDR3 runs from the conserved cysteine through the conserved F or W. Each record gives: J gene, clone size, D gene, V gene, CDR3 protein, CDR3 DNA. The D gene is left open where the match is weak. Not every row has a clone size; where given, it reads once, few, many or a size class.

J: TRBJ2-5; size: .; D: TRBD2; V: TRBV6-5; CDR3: CASSLVAGGSQETQYF; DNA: TGTGCCAGCAGTTTGGTAGCGGGGGGCTCTCAAGAGACCCAGTACTTC
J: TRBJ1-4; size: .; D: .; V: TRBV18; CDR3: CASSWNPGVANEKLFF; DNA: TGTGCCAGCTCCTGGAATCCGGGGGTTGCTAATGAAAAACTGTTTTTT
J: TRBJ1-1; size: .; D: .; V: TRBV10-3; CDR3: CAITRTEDTEAFF; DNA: TGTGCCATCACACGGACGGAGGACACTGAAGCTTTCTTT
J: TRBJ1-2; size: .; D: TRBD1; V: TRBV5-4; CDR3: CASSLSETPGGATF; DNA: TGTGCCAGCAGCCTTTCAGAAACGCCAGGGGGCGCCACCTTC
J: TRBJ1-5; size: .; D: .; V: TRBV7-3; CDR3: CASSAWRDSNQPQHF; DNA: TGTGCCAGCAGCGCATGGAGGGACAGCAATCAGCCCCAGCATTTT
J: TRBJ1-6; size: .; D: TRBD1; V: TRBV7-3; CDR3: CASSSSGGQGGSPLHF; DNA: TGTGCCAGCAGCTCCTCTGGGGGACAGGGGGGATCACCCCTCCACTTT
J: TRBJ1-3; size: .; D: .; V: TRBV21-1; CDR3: CASSKYGRPSGNTIYF; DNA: TGTGCCAGCAGCAAATACGGCAGGCCCTCTGGAAACACCATATATTTT
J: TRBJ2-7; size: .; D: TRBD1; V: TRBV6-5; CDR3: CASRTGQGYEQYF; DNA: TGTGCCAGCAGGACGGGACAGGGCTACGAGCAGTACTTC
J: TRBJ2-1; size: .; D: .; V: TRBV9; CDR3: CASSPNVVVAYNEQFF; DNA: TGTGCCAGCAGCCCTAACGTGGTGGTAGCTTACAATGAGCAGTTCTTC
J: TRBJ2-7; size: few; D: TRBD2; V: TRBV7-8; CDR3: CASSPGTSGGAYEQYF; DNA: TGTGCCAGCAGCCCCGGGACTAGCGGGGGGGCCTACGAGCAGTACTTC
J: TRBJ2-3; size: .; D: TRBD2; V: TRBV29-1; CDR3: CSVAPGLATDTQYF; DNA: TGCAGCGTTGCCCCTGGACTAGCCACAGATACGCAGTATTTT
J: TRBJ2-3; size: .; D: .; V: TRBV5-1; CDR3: CASSLGWGGTDTQYF; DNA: TGCGCCAGCAGCTTGGGCTGGGGGGGCACAGATACGCAGTATTTT
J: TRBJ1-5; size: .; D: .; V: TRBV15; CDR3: CATSRDLLSAENQPQHF; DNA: TGTGCCACCAGCAGAGATCTGTTGTCCGCGGAGAATCAGCCCCAGCATTTT
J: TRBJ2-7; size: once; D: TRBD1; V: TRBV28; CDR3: CASTPVGTGSYEQYF; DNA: TGTGCCAGCACCCCCGTGGGGACAGGGTCCTACGAGCAGTACTTC
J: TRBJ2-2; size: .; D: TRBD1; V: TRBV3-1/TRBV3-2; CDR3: CASSHRQGATGELFF; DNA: TGTGCCAGCAGCCATCGACAGGGGGCTACCGGGGAGCTGTTTTTT
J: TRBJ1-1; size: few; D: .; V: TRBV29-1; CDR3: CSVSPIRTEAFF; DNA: TGCAGCGTTTCCCCGATCCGGACTGAAGCTTTCTTT
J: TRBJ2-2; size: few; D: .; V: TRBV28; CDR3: CASSGRGYTGELFF; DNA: TGTGCCAGCAGTGGTAGGGGTTACACCGGGGAGCTGTTTTTT
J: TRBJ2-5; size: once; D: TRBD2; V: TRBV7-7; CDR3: CASSLMAGGQETQYF; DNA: TGTGCCAGCAGCTTAATGGCGGGGGGACAAGAGACCCAGTACTTC
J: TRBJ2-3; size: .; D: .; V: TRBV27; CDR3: CASGPGMPGPDTQYF; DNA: TGTGCCAGCGGACCCGGGATGCCCGGGCCAGATACGCAGTATTTT
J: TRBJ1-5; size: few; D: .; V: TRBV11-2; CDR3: CASSAQDQPQHF; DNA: TGTGCCAGCAGCGCCCAGGATCAGCCCCAGCATTTT
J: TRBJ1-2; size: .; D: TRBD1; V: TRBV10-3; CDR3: CAISVRQGAGGYTF; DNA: TGTGCCATCAGTGTAAGACAGGGGGCGGGTGGCTACACCTTC
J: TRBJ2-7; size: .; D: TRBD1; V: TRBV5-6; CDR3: CASSYRDRQHEQYF; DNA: TGTGCCAGCAGTTACCGGGACAGGCAACACGAGCAGTACTTC
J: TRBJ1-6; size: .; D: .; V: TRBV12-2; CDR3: CASRLVGEGDRVRSPLHF; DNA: TGTGCAAGTCGCTTAGTAGGCGAGGGGGACAGGGTACGGTCACCCCTCCACTTT
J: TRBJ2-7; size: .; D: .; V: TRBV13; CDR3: CASSPGGGGSYEQYF; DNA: TGTGCCAGCAGCCCAGGGGGCGGGGGTTCCTACGAGCAGTACTTC
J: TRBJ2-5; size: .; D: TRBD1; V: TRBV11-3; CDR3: CASSLGQGRVGETQYF; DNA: TGTGCCAGCAGCTTAGGACAGGGCAGAGTGGGAGAGACCCAGTACTTC
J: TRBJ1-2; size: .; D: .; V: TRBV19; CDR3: CASSIQTGPKGYTF; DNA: TGTGCCAGTAGTATTCAGACAGGCCCTAAGGGCTACACCTTC
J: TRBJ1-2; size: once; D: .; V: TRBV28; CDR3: CASSLPPGLSGGYTF; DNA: TGTGCCAGCAGTTTACCCCCCGGCCTCTCGGGTGGCTACACCTTC
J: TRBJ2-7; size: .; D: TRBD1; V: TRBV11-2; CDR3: CASSPRIGTGAEQYF; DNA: TGTGCCAGCAGCCCTCGTATAGGGACAGGGGCCGAGCAGTACTTC
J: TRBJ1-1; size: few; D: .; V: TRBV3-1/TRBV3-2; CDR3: CASSQRGSTEAFF; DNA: TGTGCCAGCAGCCAACGAGGGTCTACTGAAGCTTTCTTT
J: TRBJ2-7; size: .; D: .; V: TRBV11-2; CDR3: CASSTGTNGNYEQYF; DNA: TGTGCCAGCAGCACAGGGACGAATGGGAACTACGAGCAGTACTTC
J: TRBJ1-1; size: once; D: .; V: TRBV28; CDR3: CASSGLTEAFF; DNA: TGTGCCAGCAGTGGACTAACGGAGGCTTTCTTT
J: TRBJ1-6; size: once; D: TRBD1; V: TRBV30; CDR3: CAWSFRQGYNSPLHF; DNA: TGTGCCTGGAGTTTTCGACAGGGATATAATTCACCCCTCCACTTT
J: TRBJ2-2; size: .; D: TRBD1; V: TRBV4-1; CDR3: CASSRGQGVIGELFF; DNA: TGCGCCAGCAGCCGGGGACAGGGGGTAATCGGGGAGCTGTTTTTT
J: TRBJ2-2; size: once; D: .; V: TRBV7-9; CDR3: CASSPYGRGTGELFF; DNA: TGTGCCAGCAGTCCCTATGGCCGGGGGACCGGGGAGCTGTTTTTT
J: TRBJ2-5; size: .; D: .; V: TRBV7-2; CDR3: CASSLAGPAQYF; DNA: TGTGCCAGCAGCTTAGCGGGGCCGGCCCAGTACTTC
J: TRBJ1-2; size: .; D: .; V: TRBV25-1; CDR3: CASSEQGFYGYTF; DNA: TGTGCCAGCAGTGAACAGGGGTTCTATGGCTACACCTTC
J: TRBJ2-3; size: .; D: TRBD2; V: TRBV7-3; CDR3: CASSLLAGDTDTQYF; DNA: TGTGCCAGCAGCTTATTAGCGGGGGACACAGATACGCAGTATTTT
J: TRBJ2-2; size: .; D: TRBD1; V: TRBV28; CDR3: CASSFSHGTANTGELFF; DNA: TGTGCCAGCAGTTTTTCTCACGGGACAGCCAACACCGGGGAGCTGTTTTTT
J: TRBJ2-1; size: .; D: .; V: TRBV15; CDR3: CATSPTSRGAYNEQFF; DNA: TGTGCCACCAGCCCAACCTCCCGAGGAGCCTACAATGAGCAGTTCTTC
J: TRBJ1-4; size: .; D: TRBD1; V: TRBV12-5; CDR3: CASGLVWALDRVEKLFF; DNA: TGTGCTAGTGGTTTGGTATGGGCCCTGGACAGGGTTGAAAAACTGTTTTTT
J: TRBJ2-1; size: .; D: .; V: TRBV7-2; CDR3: CASSSGLIYNEQFF; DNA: TGTGCCAGCAGCTCAGGACTAATCTACAATGAGCAGTTCTTC
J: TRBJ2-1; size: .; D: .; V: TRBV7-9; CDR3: CASSLVHFNEQFF; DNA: TGTGCCAGCAGCTTAGTCCATTTCAATGAGCAGTTCTTC
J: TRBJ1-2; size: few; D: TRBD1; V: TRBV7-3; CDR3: CASSPRTGDGYTF; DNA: TGTGCCAGCAGCCCCCGGACAGGGGATGGCTACACCTTC
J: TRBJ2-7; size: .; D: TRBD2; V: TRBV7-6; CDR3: CASSPLPTSGGLHEQYF; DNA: TGTGCCAGCAGCCCTCTCCCGACTAGCGGGGGGCTACACGAGCAGTACTTC
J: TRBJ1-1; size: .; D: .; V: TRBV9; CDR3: CASSAWGGGNTEAFF; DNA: TGTGCCAGCAGCGCCTGGGGGGGCGGGAACACTGAAGCTTTCTTT
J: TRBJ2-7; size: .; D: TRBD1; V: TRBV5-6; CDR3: CASSSHRQGAYEQYF; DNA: TGTGCCAGCAGCTCCCATCGACAGGGGGCATACGAGCAGTACTTC
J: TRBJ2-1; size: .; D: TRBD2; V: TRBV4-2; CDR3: CASSQGDGGADNEQFF; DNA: TGTGCCAGCAGCCAAGGTGACGGGGGGGCGGACAATGAGCAGTTCTTC
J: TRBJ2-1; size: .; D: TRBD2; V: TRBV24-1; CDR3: CATSDLSGTSPTEQFF; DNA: TGTGCCACCAGTGATTTGTCGGGGACTAGTCCCACTGAGCAGTTCTTC
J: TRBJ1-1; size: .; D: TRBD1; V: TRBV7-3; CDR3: CASSFETGPATEAFF; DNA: TGTGCCAGCAGCTTTGAGACAGGGCCGGCCACTGAAGCTTTCTTT
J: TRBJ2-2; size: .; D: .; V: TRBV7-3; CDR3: CASSLVVRSRNTGELFF; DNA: TGTGCCAGCAGCTTAGTAGTTCGGTCCCGGAACACCGGGGAGCTGTTTTTT
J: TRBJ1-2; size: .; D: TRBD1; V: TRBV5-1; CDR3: CASSPGEGARLSGYTF; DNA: TGCGCCAGCAGCCCAGGAGAGGGGGCGCGGCTCTCCGGCTACACCTTC
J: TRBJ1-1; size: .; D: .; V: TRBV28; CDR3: CASSFRQPPEAFF; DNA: TGTGCCAGCAGTTTTCGACAGCCGCCTGAAGCTTTCTTT
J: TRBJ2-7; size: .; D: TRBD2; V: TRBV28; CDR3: CASSLMSGTSYEQYF; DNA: TGTGCCAGCAGTTTAATGTCAGGGACTAGCTACGAGCAGTACTTC
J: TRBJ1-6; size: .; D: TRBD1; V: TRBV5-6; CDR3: CASSYTETGGFSPLHF; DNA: TGTGCCAGCAGCTATACGGAGACAGGGGGCTTTTCACCCCTCCACTTT
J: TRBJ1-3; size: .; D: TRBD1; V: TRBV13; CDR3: CASSSHHSGQGGTIYF; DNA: TGTGCCAGCAGCTCTCATCATTCGGGACAGGGGGGCACCATATATTTT
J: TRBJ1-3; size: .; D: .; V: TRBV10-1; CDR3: CASSDPGGNTIYF; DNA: TGCGCCAGCAGTGACCCGGGAGGGAACACCATATATTTT
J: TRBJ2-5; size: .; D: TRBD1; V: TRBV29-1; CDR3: CSAKDRMETQYF; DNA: TGCAGCGCCAAGGACAGGATGGAGACCCAGTACTTC